Here is one T cell receptor (beta chain) with its context. Its antigen remains unknown. This entry belongs to a study of response to subunit inactivated influenza vaccine. Germline V gene data show CDR1 as SEHNR and CDR2 as FQNEAQ (reference sequence). CDR3 length: 15 residues. Germline trimming cut 11 bases from V and 1 base from J; bases unmatched to any gene: 13. Regarding the study as a whole: The authors suggested that few new T cells are recruited per seasonal influenza vaccination.

Via MiXCR, TCRdb re-called the RT-PCR reads, giving one row per CDR3 protein. The sample holds 500,000 or so distinct CDR3 sequences; about 15% are singletons and the top ten take less than 4%. Here the sequenced sample was CD4+ T cells sorted from PBMCs, taken about 23 months after vaccination. This receptor was taken from a man in his fifties or sixties who received an inactivated influenza vaccine. This sequence joins TRBV7-9 and TRBJ1-2, with 7 bases identical to TRBD1. The CDR3 here is CALWRGQELNYGYTF. The CDR3 coding sequence is TGTGCCCTTTGGAGGGGGCAGGAGCTTAACTATGGCTACACCTTC. The full variable domain, rest sourced from reference TRBV7-9 and TRBJ1-2, is DTGVSQNPRHKITKRGQNVTFRCDPISEHNRLYWYRQTLGQGPEFLTYFQNEAQLEKSRLLSDRFSAERPKGSFSTLEIQRTEQGDSAMYLCALWRGQELNYGYTFGSGTRLTVV.